This is a list of T cell receptor beta chains from one sample in a study of T cells in Graves' hyperthyroidism and ophthalmopathy. TCRdb fed the multiplex PCR reads into MiXCR, producing one record per CDR3 protein. The sample comprises over 700,000 distinct CDR3 sequences, around 20% of which are singletons, and over 15% rests with the top ten. The sequencing input was blood. These receptors were taken from a woman aged 45-65 years with Graves' hyperthyroidism that later progressed to Graves' ophthalmopathy. Both conserved end residues are part of each CDR3. Fields, in order: D gene, clone size, J gene, V gene, CDR3 DNA, CDR3 protein. The D gene is left open where the match is weak. Some rows mark clone size as missing; the rest say once, few, many or name a class of expanded clone.

d_call: -
clone_size: many
j_call: TRBJ2-5
v_call: TRBV11-3
cdr3_nt: TGTGCCAGCAGCTTAGAGGTCGGGGAGACCCAGTACTTC
cdr3_aa: CASSLEVGETQYF

d_call: -
clone_size: -
j_call: TRBJ2-2
v_call: TRBV15
cdr3_nt: TGTGCCACCAGCAGGACCCCCGGGGAGCTGTTTTTT
cdr3_aa: CATSRTPGELFF

d_call: TRBD1
clone_size: -
j_call: TRBJ1-5
v_call: TRBV10-2
cdr3_nt: TGCGCCAGCAGTGAGACCGGGACAGGGGGCAACCGGGGGAGCAGTCAGCCCCAGCATTTT
cdr3_aa: CASSETGTGGNRGSSQPQHF

d_call: TRBD2
clone_size: -
j_call: TRBJ2-1
v_call: TRBV6-1
cdr3_nt: TGTGCCAGCTTTAGGGCTAGGACTAGCGGGAGATCTGAGCAGTTCTTC
cdr3_aa: CASFRARTSGRSEQFF

d_call: -
clone_size: many
j_call: TRBJ2-1
v_call: TRBV5-1
cdr3_nt: TGCGCCAGCAGCTTCTACCGGGACTCCAATGAGCAGTTCTTC
cdr3_aa: CASSFYRDSNEQFF

d_call: TRBD1
clone_size: many
j_call: TRBJ2-7
v_call: TRBV15
cdr3_nt: TGTGCCACCAGCAGCGGCAGGGGGCTGTACGAGCAGTACTTC
cdr3_aa: CATSSGRGLYEQYF

d_call: TRBD1
clone_size: few
j_call: TRBJ2-2
v_call: TRBV7-9
cdr3_nt: TGTGCCAGCAGTCCGAAGACAGGGTCGGGCACCGGGGAGCTGTTTTTT
cdr3_aa: CASSPKTGSGTGELFF

d_call: -
clone_size: -
j_call: TRBJ1-4
v_call: TRBV2
cdr3_nt: TGTGCCAGCCACACCCCCACAGGGTTTGAAAAACTGTTTTTT
cdr3_aa: CASHTPTGFEKLFF

d_call: -
clone_size: few
j_call: TRBJ1-1
v_call: TRBV6-4
cdr3_nt: TGTGCCAGCAGTGCCGGGTCCCCTAACACTGAAGCTTTCTTT
cdr3_aa: CASSAGSPNTEAFF

d_call: -
clone_size: -
j_call: TRBJ2-7
v_call: TRBV9
cdr3_nt: TGTGCCAGCACGCCGGCGGACCGAGCATACGAGCAGTACTTT
cdr3_aa: CASTPADRAYEQYF